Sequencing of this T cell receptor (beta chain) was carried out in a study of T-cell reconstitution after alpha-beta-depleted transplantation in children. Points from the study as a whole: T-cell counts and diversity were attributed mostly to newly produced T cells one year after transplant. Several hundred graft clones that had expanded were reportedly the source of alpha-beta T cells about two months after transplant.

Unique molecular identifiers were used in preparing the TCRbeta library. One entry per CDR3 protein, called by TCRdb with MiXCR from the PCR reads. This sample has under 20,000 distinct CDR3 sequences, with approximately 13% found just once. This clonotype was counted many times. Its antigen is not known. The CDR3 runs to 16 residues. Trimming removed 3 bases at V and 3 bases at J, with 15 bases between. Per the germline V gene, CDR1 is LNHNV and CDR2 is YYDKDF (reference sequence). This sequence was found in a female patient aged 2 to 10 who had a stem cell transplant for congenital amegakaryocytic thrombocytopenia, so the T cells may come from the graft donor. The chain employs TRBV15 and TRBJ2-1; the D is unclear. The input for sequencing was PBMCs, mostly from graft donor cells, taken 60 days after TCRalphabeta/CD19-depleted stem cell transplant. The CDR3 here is CATSSSLEPLYNEQFF. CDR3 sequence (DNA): TGTGCCACCAGCAGTTCCTTAGAACCCCTCTACAATGAGCAGTTCTTC.